These 22 T cell receptor beta chains came from one sample sequenced in a study of T cell repertoires in cytomegalovirus infection. TCRdb fed the reads into MiXCR, producing one record per CDR3 protein. The data contain about 400,000 distinct CDR3 sequences, less than 20% of them singletons. The sequenced sample consisted of PBMCs. These receptors all come from a human donor in good health (CMV status not recorded). Some clones in this sample may be carry-over from other donors' samples.

With regard to this clonotype: Germline is not matched at one junction end, which may reflect a read error. The chain is built from TRBV7-9 and TRBJ2-5, with 7 bases identical to TRBD1. The CDR3 is 14 residues long. Germline CDR1 reads SEHNR; CDR2 reads FQNEAQ (reference sequence). The CDR3 protein is CASSSDRIQETPYF. The CDR3 nucleotides read TGTGCCAGCAGCTCGGACAGGATCCAAGAGACCCCGTACTTC.

This clonotype was recorded many times. The V gene is TRBV7-2, the J gene TRBJ2-3; no clear D. V was cut by 5 bases and J by 8 bases, with 14 bases left in between. CDR1 and CDR2 from the germline V gene are SGHTA and FQGNSA. This CDR3 spans 13 amino acids. The CDR3 reads CASSLRPPGTQYF. CDR3 nucleotide sequence: TGTGCCAGCAGCCTAAGACCCCCCGGTACGCAGTATTTT.

This clonotype was seen just once. The chain combines TRBV5-5 with TRBJ1-2; D call uncertain. V gave up 0 bases and J gave up 7 bases, with 19 bases separating them. The CDR3 is 16 residues long. The germline V gene has CDR1 SGHKS and CDR2 YYEKEE (reference sequence). The CDR3 region is CASSLAGTSRTLGYTF. In nucleotides, the CDR3 is TGTGCCAGCAGCTTGGCCGGAACATCTCGGACCCTTGGCTACACCTTC.

The rearrangement links TRBV29-1 to TRBJ1-2, with D possibly matching TRBD1 (6 bases). The V end was cut by 6 bases, the J end by 7 bases, with 27 bases between. Germline loops: CDR1 SQVTM, CDR2 ANQGSEA. The length of the CDR3 is 16 residues. The CDR3, as DNA: TGCAGCGTGCAGAAAAATCGAGGGCAGGGGCCTGGTGGCTACACCTTC. Translating it yields CSVQKNRGQGPGGYTF.

At least ten counts were recorded for this clonotype. V is TRBV7-2 and J is TRBJ2-3; no firm D call. The V gene lost 2 bases and the J gene lost 2 bases, with 11 bases spanning the gap. Germline CDR1 reads SGHTA; CDR2 reads FQGNSA. This CDR3 spans 15 amino acids. CDR3 DNA: TGTGCCAGCAGCTTACACCGTACTAACACAGATACGCAGTATTTT. Amino acids: CASSLHRTNTDTQYF.

This clonotype was seen many times. The chain recombines TRBV7-8 with TRBJ2-7; D remains ambiguous. The CDR3 is made up of 13 amino acids. Trimming shortened V by 1 base and J by 5 bases, and 9 bases separated the two germline ends. Germline V lookup: CDR1 SGHVS, CDR2 FQNEAQ. The CDR3 spells CASSLGPPNEQYF. The CDR3 nucleotides read TGTGCCAGCAGCTTAGGCCCCCCTAACGAGCAGTACTTC.

This clonotype was counted a few times. The rearrangement uses TRBV7-6 and TRBJ2-1; 13 nucleotides align to TRBD2. The germline V gene encodes CDR1 SGHVS and CDR2 FNYEAQ. This CDR3 region has 14 residues. Trimming cost V 5 bases and J 9 bases; bases outside gene matches: 4. This CDR3 reads CASSPGLAGFEQFF. The CDR3 DNA reads as TGTGCCAGCAGCCCGGGACTAGCGGGATTTGAGCAGTTCTTC. The full variable domain, its missing parts supplied by reference TRBV7-6 and TRBJ2-1, is GAGVSQSPRYKVTKRGQDVALRCDPISGHVSLYWYRQALGQGPEFLTYFNYEAQQDKSGLPNDRFSAERPEGSISTLTIQRTEQRDSAMYRCASSPGLAGFEQFFGPGTRLTVL.

There are many counts of this clonotype. Written as DNA, the CDR3 is TGTGCCAGCAGCCTAGGGACAGAGTGGCTCGGAAACACCATATATTTT. Protein sequence: CASSLGTEWLGNTIYF. The chain is built from TRBV7-9 and TRBJ1-3; the match to TRBD1 covers 7 bases. The V segment lost 5 bases and the J segment 4 bases; nucleotides outside the gene matches: 11. The CDR3 extends over 16 amino acids. Germline CDR1 is SEHNR and CDR2 is FQNEAQ (reference sequence). The variable domain in full, with the rest retrieved from reference TRBV7-9 and TRBJ1-3, is DTGVSQNPRHKITKRGQNVTFRCDPISEHNRLYWYRQTLGQGPEFLTYFQNEAQLEKSRLLSDRFSAERPKGSFSTLEIQRTEQGDSAMYLCASSLGTEWLGNTIYFGEGSWLTVV.

The chain joins TRBV12-3 or TRBV12-4 to TRBJ2-7; D is perhaps TRBD2 (6 bases). The length of the CDR3 is 14 residues. With 3 bases removed from V and 3 bases from J, the gap between germline ends came to 12 bases. Written as DNA, the CDR3 is TGTGCCAGCAGTTTTGGCAGGAGGGACTACGAGCAGTACTTC. It specifies CASSFGRRDYEQYF.

This clonotype was picked up a small number of times. The rearrangement joins TRBV19 to TRBJ1-5; D not resolved. The CDR3 spans 15 residues. The V gene lost 3 bases and the J gene lost 2 bases, with 11 bases spanning the gap. CDR1 is LNHDA, CDR2 SQIVND, per germline (reference sequence). The CDR3 DNA is TGTGCCAGTAGTATTCGGCCGGCGGGCAATCAGCCCCAGCATTTT. Translation: CASSIRPAGNQPQHF.

This clonotype came up a few times. The chain combines TRBV5-1 with TRBJ2-7; TRBD1 might be the D (5 bases). Trimming pared 0 bases from V and 3 bases from J, leaving 13 bases between. The germline V gene encodes CDR1 SGHRS and CDR2 YFSETQ. The CDR3 length is 15 residues. CDR3 in DNA: TGCGCCAGCAGCTTGGTCGGCAGGGCCGACTACGAGCAGTACTTC. Protein product: CASSLVGRADYEQYF.

This clonotype appeared many times. The rearrangement joins TRBV12-3 or TRBV12-4 to TRBJ1-4; D is perhaps TRBD1 (5 bases). Between the trimmed V and J ends, which lost 5 bases and 0 bases, there was a span of 13 bases. The CDR3 is made up of 16 amino acids. This CDR3 is CASSVLGVATNEKLFF. CDR3 nucleotides: TGTGCCAGCAGTGTCCTGGGGGTGGCAACTAATGAAAAACTGTTTTTT.

The chain employs TRBV29-1 and TRBJ2-7; D is possibly TRBD1 (6 bases). Deletions cut 0 bases from V and 4 bases from J, with 13 bases between. There are 14 residues in the CDR3. Germline CDR1 SQVTM, CDR2 ANQGSEA. The CDR3 region is CSVEDIQGQYEQYF. In nucleotides, the CDR3 is TGCAGCGTTGAAGATATACAGGGACAATACGAGCAGTACTTC.

This chain connects TRBV29-1 to TRBJ2-1, with 10 bases aligning to TRBD2. J gave up 8 bases and V 6 bases, and 13 bases lay outside the gene matches. This CDR3 comprises 15 residues. Per the germline V gene, CDR1 is SQVTM and CDR2 is ANQGSEA. The CDR3 nucleotides are TGCAGCGTATATCCGGGACTAGCGTTGATTCATGAGCAGTTCTTC. Protein product: CSVYPGLALIHEQFF.

This clonotype was seen ten or more times. The chain employs TRBV7-2 and TRBJ2-1; D is perhaps TRBD2 (5 bases). The germline CDR1 and CDR2 sequences are SGHTA and FQGNSA. Trimming took off 5 bases at V and 3 bases at J, with 11 bases between the two ends. The CDR3 contains 14 residues. CDR3 amino acids: CASSRLSGYNEQFF. DNA for the CDR3: TGTGCCAGCAGCAGATTGAGCGGCTACAATGAGCAGTTCTTC.

The rearrangement uses TRBV5-1 and TRBJ1-1; D not certain. The CDR3 covers 14 residues. V was cut by 2 bases and J by 4 bases, with 12 bases left in between. The germline V gene encodes CDR1 SGHRS and CDR2 YFSETQ. In DNA form, the CDR3 reads TGCGCCAGCAGCTTTGGATCCCTCGGCACTGAAGCTTTCTTT. As protein: CASSFGSLGTEAFF.

The table lists this clonotype with many counts. V is TRBV28 and J is TRBJ1-3; no definite D call. Germline CDR1 reads MDHEN; CDR2 reads SYDVKM. This CDR3 region has 16 residues. The ends were cut back, 1 base at V and 7 bases at J, with 17 bases in the middle. In nucleotides, the CDR3 is TGTGCCAGCAGTTTATCGGCAGGTGGTATAGGGAACACCATATATTTT. This gives the protein CASSLSAGGIGNTIYF.

This sequence joins TRBV2 and TRBJ2-3, with 8 positions matching TRBD2. From germline, CDR1 is SNHLY and CDR2 FYNNEI. This CDR3 is 16 amino acids long. The V gene end was trimmed by 4 bases and the J gene end by 1 base; junction bases not matched to a gene: 7. Here the CDR3 reads CASSASGGLGTDTQYF. CDR3 sequence (DNA): TGTGCCAGCAGTGCCAGCGGGGGACTTGGCACAGATACGCAGTATTTT.

The table lists this clonotype with many counts. The gene calls are TRBV7-2 and TRBJ2-7; 10 nucleotides agree with TRBD2. The CDR3 contains 15 residues. Trimming took 5 bases from V and 4 from J; bases not matched to a gene: 8. The germline V gene has CDR1 SGHTA and CDR2 FQGNSA. The CDR3 DNA is TGTGCCAGCAGCCGTACTAGCGGGGCGGGGTACGAGCAGTACTTC. Protein product: CASSRTSGAGYEQYF.

This clonotype was seen at least ten times. V gene TRBV7-2 combines with J gene TRBJ2-5, with D hard to call. The CDR3 consists of 15 residues. The germline CDR1 and CDR2 sequences are SGHTA and FQGNSA. V was shortened by 1 base and J by 2 bases, with 11 bases between the two germline ends. The CDR3 DNA reads as TGTGCCAGCAGCTTAGGATTACCATCACAAGAGACCCAGTACTTC. It yields the protein CASSLGLPSQETQYF.

The rearrangement links TRBV12-3 or TRBV12-4 to TRBJ1-5, with D uncertain. Trimming cost V 6 bases and J 4 bases, with 7 bases left between them. CDR3 size: 12 residues. The CDR3 is CASRAGNQPQHF. For the CDR3, the DNA is TGTGCCAGCAGGGCTGGTAATCAGCCCCAGCATTTT.

The V gene is TRBV7-9, the J gene TRBJ2-6; D possibly corresponds to TRBD2 (6 bases). V was cut by 5 bases and J by 0 bases, with 14 bases left in between. Per germline, CDR1 SEHNR and CDR2 FQNEAQ (reference sequence). There are 17 residues in the CDR3. CDR3 amino acids: CASSAKRDFSGANVLTF. The CDR3 coding sequence is TGTGCCAGCAGCGCGAAGAGGGACTTCTCTGGGGCCAACGTCCTGACTTTC.